This T cell receptor (beta chain) came from a study of T-cell memory formation after mild COVID-19. Study-wide results and caveats: Detection of some responders pre-infection suggested pre-existing cross-reactive memory T cells participated.

5'RACE primed from the constant segment yielded TCR alpha and TCR beta cDNA libraries bearing sample barcodes and UMIs. A single record per CDR3 protein comes from TCRdb applying MiXCR to the 5' RACE reads. The table shows 150,000 to 200,000 distinct CDR3 sequences, with 15% to 20% occurring only once. This clonotype has a handful of counts. The antigen is unknown. With V trimmed by 1 base and J by 7 bases, 5 bases remained unmatched. The CDR3 runs to 13 residues. The V gene's germline CDR1 is GTSNPN and CDR2 SVGIG (reference sequence). The genes are TRBV30 and TRBJ1-1; 8 bases align to TRBD1. The TCR comes from an adult woman who had mild COVID-19 (a few samples of this study predate the infection). Cell type and time point are not known. The sample consisted of PBMCs or a T cell subset sorted from them (not recorded which). DNA for the CDR3: TGTGCCTGGAGTGAATCGGGGACAGGTGAAGCTTTCTTT. Translation gives CAWSESGTGEAFF.